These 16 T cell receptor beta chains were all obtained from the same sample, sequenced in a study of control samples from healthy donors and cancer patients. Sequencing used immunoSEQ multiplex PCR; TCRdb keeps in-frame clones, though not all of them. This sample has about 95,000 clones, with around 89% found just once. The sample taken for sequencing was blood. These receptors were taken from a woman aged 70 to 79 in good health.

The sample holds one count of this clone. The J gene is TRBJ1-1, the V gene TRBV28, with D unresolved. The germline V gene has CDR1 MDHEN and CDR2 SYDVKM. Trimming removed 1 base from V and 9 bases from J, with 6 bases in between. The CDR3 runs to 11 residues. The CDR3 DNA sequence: TGTGCCAGCAGTTTATACTTTAAAGCTTTCTTT. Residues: CASSLYFKAFF.

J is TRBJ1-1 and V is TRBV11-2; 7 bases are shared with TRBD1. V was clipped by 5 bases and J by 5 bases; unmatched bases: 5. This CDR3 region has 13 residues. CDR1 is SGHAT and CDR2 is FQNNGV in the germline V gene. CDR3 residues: CASSAGGRTEAFF. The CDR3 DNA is TGTGCCAGCAGCGCAGGGGGGAGGACTGAAGCTTTCTTT.

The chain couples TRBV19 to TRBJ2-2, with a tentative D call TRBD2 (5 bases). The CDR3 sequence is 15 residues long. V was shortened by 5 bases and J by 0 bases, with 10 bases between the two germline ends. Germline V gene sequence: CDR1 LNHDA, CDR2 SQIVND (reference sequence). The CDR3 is CASSRSGANTGELFF. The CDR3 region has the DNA TGTGCCAGTAGTCGAAGCGGAGCGAACACCGGGGAGCTGTTTTTT.

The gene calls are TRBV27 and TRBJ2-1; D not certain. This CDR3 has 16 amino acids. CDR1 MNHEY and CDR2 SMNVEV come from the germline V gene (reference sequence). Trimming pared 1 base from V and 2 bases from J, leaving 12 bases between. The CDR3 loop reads CASSLYSRSPYNEQFF. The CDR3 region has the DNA TGTGCCAGCAGTTTATACTCCAGGAGTCCCTACAATGAGCAGTTCTTC.

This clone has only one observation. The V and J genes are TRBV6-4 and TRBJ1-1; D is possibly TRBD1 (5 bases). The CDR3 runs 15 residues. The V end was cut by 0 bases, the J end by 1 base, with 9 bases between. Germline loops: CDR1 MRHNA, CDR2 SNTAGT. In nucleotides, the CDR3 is TGTGCCAGCAGTGACTCCGGGGGAAGGAACACTGAAGCTTTCTTT. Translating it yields CASSDSGGRNTEAFF.

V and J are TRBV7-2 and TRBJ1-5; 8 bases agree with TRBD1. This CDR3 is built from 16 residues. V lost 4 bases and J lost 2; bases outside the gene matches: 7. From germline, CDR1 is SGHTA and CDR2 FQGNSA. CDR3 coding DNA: TGTGCCAGCAGCTGGACGGGACAGGTGGGCAATCAGCCCCAGCATTTT. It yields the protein CASSWTGQVGNQPQHF.

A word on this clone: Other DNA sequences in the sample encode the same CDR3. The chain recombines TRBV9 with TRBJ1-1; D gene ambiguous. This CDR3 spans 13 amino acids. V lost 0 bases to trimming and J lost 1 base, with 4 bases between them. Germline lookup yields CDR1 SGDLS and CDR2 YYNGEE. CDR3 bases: TGTGCCAGCAGCGTAGCCGGGAACACTGAAGCTTTCTTT. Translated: CASSVAGNTEAFF.

The CDR3 DNA reads as TGTGCCAGCAGTTATCGGGAAAAACTGTTTTTT. Protein: CASSYREKLFF. J is TRBJ1-4 and V is TRBV12-3 or TRBV12-4, with D unclear. The V and J ends lost 4 bases and 8 bases respectively, with 5 bases between them. The CDR3 extends over 11 amino acids.

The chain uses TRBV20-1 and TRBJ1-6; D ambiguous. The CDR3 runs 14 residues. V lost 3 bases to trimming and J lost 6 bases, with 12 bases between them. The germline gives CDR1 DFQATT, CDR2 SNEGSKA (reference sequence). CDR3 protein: CSASVGRSNSPLHF. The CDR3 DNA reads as TGCAGTGCTAGTGTGGGTAGAAGTAATTCACCCCTCCACTTT.

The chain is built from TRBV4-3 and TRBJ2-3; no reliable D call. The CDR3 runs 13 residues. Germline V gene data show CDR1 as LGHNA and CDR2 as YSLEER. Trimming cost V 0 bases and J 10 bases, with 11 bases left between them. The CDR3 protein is CASSQDQHSPQYF. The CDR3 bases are TGCGCCAGCAGCCAAGATCAGCATAGCCCGCAGTATTTT.

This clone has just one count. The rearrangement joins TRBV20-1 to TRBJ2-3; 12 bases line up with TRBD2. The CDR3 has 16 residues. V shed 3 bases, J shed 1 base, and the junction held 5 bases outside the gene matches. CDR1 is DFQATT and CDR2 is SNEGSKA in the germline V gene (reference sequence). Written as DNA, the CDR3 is TGCAGTGCTAGTTATCGACTAGCGGGGGGCACAGATACGCAGTATTTT. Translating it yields CSASYRLAGGTDTQYF.

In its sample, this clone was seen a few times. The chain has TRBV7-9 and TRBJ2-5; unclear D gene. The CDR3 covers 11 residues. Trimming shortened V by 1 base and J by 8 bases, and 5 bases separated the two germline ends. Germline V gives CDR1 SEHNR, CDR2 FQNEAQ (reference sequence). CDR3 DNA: TGTGCCAGCAGCTTAGAATCTACCCAGTACTTC. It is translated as CASSLESTQYF.

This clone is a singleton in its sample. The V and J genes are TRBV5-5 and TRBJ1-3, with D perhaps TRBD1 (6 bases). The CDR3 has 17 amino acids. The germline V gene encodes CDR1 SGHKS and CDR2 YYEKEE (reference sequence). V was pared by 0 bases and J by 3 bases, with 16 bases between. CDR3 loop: CASSLEGEGGLGNTIYF. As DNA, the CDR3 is TGTGCCAGCAGCTTGGAGGGGGAGGGAGGCCTTGGAAACACCATATATTTT.

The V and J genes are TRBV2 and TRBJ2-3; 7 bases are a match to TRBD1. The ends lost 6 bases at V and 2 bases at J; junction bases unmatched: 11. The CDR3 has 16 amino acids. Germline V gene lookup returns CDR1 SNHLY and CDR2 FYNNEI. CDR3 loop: CASSPMGTDLTDTQYF. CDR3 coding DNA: TGTGCCAGCAGCCCCATGGGGACAGATCTCACAGATACGCAGTATTTT.

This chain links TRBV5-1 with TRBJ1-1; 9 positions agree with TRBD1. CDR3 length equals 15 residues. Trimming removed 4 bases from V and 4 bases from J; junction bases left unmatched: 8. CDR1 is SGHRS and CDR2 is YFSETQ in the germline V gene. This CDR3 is CASSINPGQGTEAFF. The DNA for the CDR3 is TGCGCCAGCAGCATAAATCCGGGACAGGGCACTGAAGCTTTCTTT.

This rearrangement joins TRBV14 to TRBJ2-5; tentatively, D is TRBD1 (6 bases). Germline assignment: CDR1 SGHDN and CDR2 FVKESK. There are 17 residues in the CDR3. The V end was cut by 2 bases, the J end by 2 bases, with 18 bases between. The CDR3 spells CASSQYGIGTRQETQYF. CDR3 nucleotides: TGTGCCAGCAGCCAATACGGTATAGGGACACGGCAAGAGACCCAGTACTTC.